This TCR beta chain was retrieved from a study of identifying expanded T cells in peripheral blood. TCRdb's copy holds only in-frame clones and misses some; the assay was immunoSEQ multiplex PCR. The repertoire consists of some 72,000 clones, with 85% to 90% occurring once and the leading ten covering around 3%. The V gene's germline CDR1 is KGHSH and CDR2 LQKENI. The CDR3 covers 10 residues. The V gene lost 6 bases and the J gene lost 8 bases, with 8 bases spanning the gap. Sequenced: blood. The TCR comes from a person aged 18-70 years in good health. J is TRBJ2-7 and V is TRBV18; D remains unclear. In DNA form, the CDR3 reads TGTGCCAGCTCCGGTGAGCAGCAGTACTTC. Its protein product is CASSGEQQYF.